This section outlines one TCR beta chain sequence together with its context. This clone was observed a single time. Its cognate antigen has yet to be identified. The sample holds no much larger clone one base away, and base qualities are not on file. The source of the sample is a study of blood T cell repertoires in COVID-19 (TCRdb year 2020). About the study as a whole: Samples from collaborators originated in the United States, Italy and Spain and spanned both the acute and convalescent phases of COVID-19. Where available, HLA class I and class II types were taken from metadata supplied by the sample provider and were not determined by assay-based typing. The repertoires were released in a freely available public database intended as a resource for research on the immune response to SARS-CoV-2. Samples were obtained from the ongoing ImmuneRACE study (first 160 participants) and from 1,000 to 1,500 subjects provided by 6 global collaborators. A de-identified subject ID, COVID-19 status, age in years and sex were almost always included in the sample metadata. The material from the prospective study consisted of cDNA or gDNA derived from T cells, B-cell-depleted T cells, or PBMCs. Subjects who had been exposed to COVID-19, were actively infected with it, or had recovered from it provided the deeply sampled blood TCRbeta repertoires that made up the dataset. The research as a whole found: The amount of clinical and demographic metadata varied by source and participant and was provided uncurated.

The collaborating institutions used their own protocols to collect whole blood in K2EDTA tubes. For TCRbeta analysis, collaborator samples were shipped as frozen whole blood, as isolated PBMCs, or as DNA extracted from either sample type. Based on the germline V gene, the CDR1 and CDR2 sequences are MDHEN and SYDVKM. V lost 7 bases and J lost 3 bases; the stretch between them is 10 bases long. There are 13 amino acids in the CDR3, from cysteine to phenylalanine inclusive. The entry retains the CDR3 DNA only, 39 bases that are in frame from base 1. TCRbeta CDR3 regions were amplified from genomic DNA by means of the immunoSEQ Assay, a bias-controlled multiplex PCR. In the source study's methods: Within the assay, amplification of reference gene primers was used to estimate how many nucleated cells each sample contained. To quantify the absolute abundance of each unique TCRbeta CDR3 rearrangement, sequence reads were collapsed and filtered. Productive Simpson clonality was computed per sample as the square root of Simpson's diversity index over productive rearrangements. As stored in TCRdb, this immuneACCESS dataset retains in-frame rearrangements with V and J assigned. A fraction of the clones does not appear; measured against another copy, unresolved V genes explain less than half of the discrepancy, and the remainder lacks a known reason. V, J and clone size were drawn from that table, and D and trimming were deduced from the DNA. The sample table contains over 130,000 clones; only one count was recorded for around four fifths of them. The ten most abundant clones make up 4% to 5% of the sample.

This TCR was sampled from a woman aged 80 or older with acute or convalescent COVID-19. The chain uses TRBV28 and TRBJ1-3; no D gene is confidently identified. Sequencing was carried out using peripheral blood. The CDR3 reads CASINRVGNTIYF. The nucleotide sequence is given as TGTGCCAGCATAAATCGGGTTGGAAACACCATATATTTT.